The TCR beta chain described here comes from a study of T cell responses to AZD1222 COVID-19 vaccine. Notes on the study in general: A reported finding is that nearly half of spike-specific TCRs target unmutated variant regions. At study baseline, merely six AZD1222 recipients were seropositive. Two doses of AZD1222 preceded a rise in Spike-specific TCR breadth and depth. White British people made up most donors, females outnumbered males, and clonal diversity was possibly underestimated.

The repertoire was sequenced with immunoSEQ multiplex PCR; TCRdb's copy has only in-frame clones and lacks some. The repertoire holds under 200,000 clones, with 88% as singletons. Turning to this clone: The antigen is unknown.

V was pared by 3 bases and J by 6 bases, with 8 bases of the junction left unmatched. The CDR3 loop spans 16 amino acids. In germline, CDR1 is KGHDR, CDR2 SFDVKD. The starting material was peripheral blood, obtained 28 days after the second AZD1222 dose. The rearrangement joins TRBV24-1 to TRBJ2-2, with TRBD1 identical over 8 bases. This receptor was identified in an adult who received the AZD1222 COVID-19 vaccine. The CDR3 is CATSDADRGNSGELFF. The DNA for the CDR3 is TGTGCCACCAGTGATGCCGACAGGGGTAATTCCGGGGAGCTGTTTTTT.